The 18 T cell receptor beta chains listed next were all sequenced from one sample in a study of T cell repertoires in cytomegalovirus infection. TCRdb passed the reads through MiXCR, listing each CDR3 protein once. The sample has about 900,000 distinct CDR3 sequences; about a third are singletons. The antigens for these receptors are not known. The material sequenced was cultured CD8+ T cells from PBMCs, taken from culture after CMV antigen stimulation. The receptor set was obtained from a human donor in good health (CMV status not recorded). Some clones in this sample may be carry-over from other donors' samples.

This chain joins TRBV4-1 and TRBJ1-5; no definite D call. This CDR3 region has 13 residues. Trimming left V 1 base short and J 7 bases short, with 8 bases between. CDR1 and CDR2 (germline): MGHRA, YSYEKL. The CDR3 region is CASSQVTDQPQHF. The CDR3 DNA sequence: TGCGCCAGCAGCCAAGTTACGGACCAGCCCCAGCATTTT.

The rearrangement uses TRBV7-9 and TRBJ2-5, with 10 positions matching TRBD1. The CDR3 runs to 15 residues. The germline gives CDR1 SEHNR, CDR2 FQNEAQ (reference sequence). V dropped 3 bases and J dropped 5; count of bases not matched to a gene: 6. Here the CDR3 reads CASSFRQGAEETQYF. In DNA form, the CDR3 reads TGTGCCAGCAGCTTCCGACAGGGGGCTGAGGAGACCCAGTACTTC.

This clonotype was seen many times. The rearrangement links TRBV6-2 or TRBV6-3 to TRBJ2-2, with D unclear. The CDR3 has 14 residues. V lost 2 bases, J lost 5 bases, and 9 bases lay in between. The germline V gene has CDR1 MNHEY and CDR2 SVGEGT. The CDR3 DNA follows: TGTGCCAGCAGTTACCCGACTGATACCGGGGAGCTGTTTTTT. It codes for CASSYPTDTGELFF.

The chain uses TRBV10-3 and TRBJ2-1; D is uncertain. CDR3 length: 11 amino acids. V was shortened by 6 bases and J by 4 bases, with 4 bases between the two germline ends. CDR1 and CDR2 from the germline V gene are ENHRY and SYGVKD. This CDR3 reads CAISAYNEQFF. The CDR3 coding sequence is TGTGCCATCAGCGCATACAATGAGCAGTTCTTC.

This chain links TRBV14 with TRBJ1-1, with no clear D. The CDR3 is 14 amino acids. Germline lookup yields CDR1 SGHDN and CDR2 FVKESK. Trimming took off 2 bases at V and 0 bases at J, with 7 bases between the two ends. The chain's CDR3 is CASSQFAVNTEAFF. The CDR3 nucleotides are TGTGCCAGCAGCCAATTTGCAGTGAACACTGAAGCTTTCTTT.

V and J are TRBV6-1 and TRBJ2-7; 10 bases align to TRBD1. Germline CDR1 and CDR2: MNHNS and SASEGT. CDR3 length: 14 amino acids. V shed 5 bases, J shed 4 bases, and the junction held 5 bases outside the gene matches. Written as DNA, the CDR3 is TGTGCCAGCAGTCGGACAGGGGGAAAGTACGAGCAGTACGTC. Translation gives CASSRTGGKYEQYV.

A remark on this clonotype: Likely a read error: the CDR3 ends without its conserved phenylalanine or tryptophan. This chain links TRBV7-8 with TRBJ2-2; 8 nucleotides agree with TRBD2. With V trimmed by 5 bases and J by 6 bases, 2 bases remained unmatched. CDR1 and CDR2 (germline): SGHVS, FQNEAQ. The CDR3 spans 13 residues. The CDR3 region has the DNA TGTGCCAGCAGCCCCGGGGGGGCCGGGGAGCTGTTTTCT. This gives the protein CASSPGGAGELFS.

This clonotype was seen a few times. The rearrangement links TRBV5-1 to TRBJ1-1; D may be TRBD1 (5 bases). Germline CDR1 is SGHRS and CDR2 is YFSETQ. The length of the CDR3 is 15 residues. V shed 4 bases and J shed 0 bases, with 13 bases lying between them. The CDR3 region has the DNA TGCGCCAGCAGCAAAGGGACCAGCCTGAACACTGAAGCTTTCTTT. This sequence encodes CASSKGTSLNTEAFF.

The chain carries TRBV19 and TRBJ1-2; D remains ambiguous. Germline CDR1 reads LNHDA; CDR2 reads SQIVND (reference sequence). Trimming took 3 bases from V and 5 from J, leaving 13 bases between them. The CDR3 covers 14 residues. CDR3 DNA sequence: TGTGCCAGTAGTATCAAGTTATGGGGATATGGCTACACCTTC. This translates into CASSIKLWGYGYTF.

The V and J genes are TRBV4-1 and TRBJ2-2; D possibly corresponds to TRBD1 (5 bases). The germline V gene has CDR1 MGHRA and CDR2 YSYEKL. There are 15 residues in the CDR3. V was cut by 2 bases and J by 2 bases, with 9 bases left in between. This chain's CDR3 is CASSQTDRNTGELFF. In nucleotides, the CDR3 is TGCGCCAGCAGCCAAACAGACAGAAACACCGGGGAGCTGTTTTTT.

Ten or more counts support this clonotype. CDR3 protein: CASSLVSSGGKEQFF. CDR3 DNA sequence: TGTGCCAGCAGTTTAGTCTCTAGCGGGGGTAAAGAGCAGTTCTTC. The chain is built from TRBV12-3 or TRBV12-4 and TRBJ2-1; 10 nucleotides align to TRBD2. Trimming removed 1 base from V and 10 bases from J; junction bases left unmatched: 7. CDR3 length: 15 residues.

CDR3 nucleotides: TGTGCCAGCAGACCTAAAGGACAGCCCCAGCATTTT. Residues: CASRPKGQPQHF. J is TRBJ1-5 and V is TRBV28; D is unclear. V was pared by 6 bases and J by 7 bases, with 10 bases between. Germline CDR1 MDHEN, CDR2 SYDVKM. CDR3 length: 12 residues.

The CDR3 DNA is TGTGCCAGCAGCGTTGCCCTCGACGGACGGAGCCCCTACGAGCAGTACTTC. Protein: CASSVALDGRSPYEQYF. The J gene is TRBJ2-7, the V gene TRBV9; D gene unclear. From germline, CDR1 is SGDLS and CDR2 YYNGEE. Trimming took off 2 bases at V and 2 bases at J, with 20 bases between the two ends. CDR3 size: 17 residues.

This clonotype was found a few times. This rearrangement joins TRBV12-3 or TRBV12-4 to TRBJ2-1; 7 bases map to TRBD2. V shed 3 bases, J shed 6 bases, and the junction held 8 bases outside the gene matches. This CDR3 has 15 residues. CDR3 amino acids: CASSFRAGSVNEQFF. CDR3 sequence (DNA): TGTGCCAGCAGTTTCAGAGCGGGATCTGTCAATGAGCAGTTCTTC.

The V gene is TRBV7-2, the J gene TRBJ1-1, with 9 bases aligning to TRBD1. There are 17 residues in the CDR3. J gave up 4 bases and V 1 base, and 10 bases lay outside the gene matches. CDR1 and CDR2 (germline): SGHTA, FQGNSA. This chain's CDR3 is CASSLGGTGRDSTEAFF. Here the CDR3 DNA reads TGTGCCAGCAGCTTAGGCGGGACAGGGAGAGACAGCACTGAAGCTTTCTTT.

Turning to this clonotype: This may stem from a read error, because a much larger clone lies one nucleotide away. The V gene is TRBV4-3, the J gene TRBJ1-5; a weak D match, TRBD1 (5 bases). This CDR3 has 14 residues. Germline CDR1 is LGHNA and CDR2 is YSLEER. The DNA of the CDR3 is TGCACCAGCAGCCAAGGGGTGAGGAATCAGCCCCAGCATTTT. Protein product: CTSSQGVRNQPQHF.

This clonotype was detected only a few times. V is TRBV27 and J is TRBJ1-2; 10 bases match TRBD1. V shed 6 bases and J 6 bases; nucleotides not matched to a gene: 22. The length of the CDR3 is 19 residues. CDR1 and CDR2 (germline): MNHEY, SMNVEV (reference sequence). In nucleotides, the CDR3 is TGTGCCAGCAGCGAACACCATTCCGGGACAGGGGAGTTTCGGGATGGCTACACCTTC. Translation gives CASSEHHSGTGEFRDGYTF.

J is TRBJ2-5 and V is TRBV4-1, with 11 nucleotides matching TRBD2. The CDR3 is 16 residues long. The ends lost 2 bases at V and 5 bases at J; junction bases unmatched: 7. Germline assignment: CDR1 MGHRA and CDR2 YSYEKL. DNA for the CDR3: TGCGCCAGCAGCCAATCCTTAGCGGGGGGGTACGAGACCCAGTACTTC. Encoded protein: CASSQSLAGGYETQYF.